A single sample is the source of the 16 T cell receptor beta chains below, sequenced in a study of neurological immune-mediated disorders. Via MiXCR, TCRdb re-called the 5' RACE reads, giving one row per CDR3 protein. This sample has 18,000 or so distinct CDR3 sequences; about 14% occur once, and the top ten carry about 7.2%. The sequenced sample consisted of CD4+ T cells from blood. These receptors were collected from a woman aged 55-69 years with HTLV-1-associated myelopathy (HAM/TSP).

This clonotype was detected many times. V gene TRBV14 combines with J gene TRBJ1-3; TRBD1 might be the D (5 bases). This CDR3 is 14 amino acids long. The germline CDR1 and CDR2 sequences are SGHDN and FVKESK. Trimming pared 6 bases from V and 0 bases from J, leaving 9 bases between. CDR3 region: CASREGSSGNTIYF. CDR3 in DNA: TGTGCCAGCAGGGAGGGGTCCTCTGGAAACACCATATATTTT.

This clonotype was seen repeatedly, ten times or more. The V call is TRBV24-1, the J call TRBJ2-6; D is perhaps TRBD2 (5 bases). CDR3 length equals 18 residues. Germline assignment: CDR1 KGHDR and CDR2 SFDVKD. V was shortened by 7 bases and J by 0 bases, with 18 bases between the two germline ends. The CDR3 sequence is CATSGVGSTTSGANVLTF. CDR3 nucleotide sequence: TGTGCCACCAGCGGGGTGGGTTCAACCACCTCTGGGGCCAACGTCCTGACTTTC.

This clonotype was counted at least ten times. The V gene is TRBV7-9, the J gene TRBJ1-1; TRBD1 matches at 8 bases. This CDR3 is 15 amino acids long. The germline CDR1 and CDR2 sequences are SEHNR and FQNEAQ (reference sequence). The J segment lost 11 bases and the V segment lost 1 base, leaving 12 bases of the junction unmatched. CDR3 protein: CASSLEEGRGRQAFF. The CDR3 DNA sequence: TGTGCCAGCAGCTTAGAAGAGGGCAGGGGGCGCCAGGCTTTCTTT.

This clonotype appeared many times. This chain uses TRBV20-1 with TRBJ1-1; TRBD1 aligns across 9 bases. V was pared by 3 bases and J by 4 bases, with 0 bases of the junction left unmatched. Germline-derived CDR1 and CDR2 are DFQATT and SNEGSKA (reference sequence). CDR3 length equals 12 residues. As DNA, the CDR3 is TGCAGTGCTAGGGGACAGGGCACTGAAGCTTTCTTT. Amino acid sequence: CSARGQGTEAFF.

This clonotype was recorded at least ten times. The J gene is TRBJ2-1, the V gene TRBV20-1; 7 bases align to TRBD1. The germline V gene encodes CDR1 DFQATT and CDR2 SNEGSKA (reference sequence). The ends lost 6 bases at V and 7 bases at J; junction bases unmatched: 12. The CDR3 has 14 residues. This chain's CDR3 is CSALTGRKQNEQFF. As DNA, the CDR3 is TGCAGTGCCCTGACAGGGCGCAAGCAAAATGAGCAGTTCTTC.

This clonotype was detected many times. This chain connects TRBV10-3 to TRBJ1-2, with D unclear. CDR3 length: 12 residues. The germline V and J ends were trimmed by 2 bases and 8 bases, with 9 bases remaining between them. CDR1 is ENHRY, CDR2 SYGVKD, per germline. The CDR3 DNA is TGTGCCATCAGTGAGGGTAGGATGGGCTACACCTTC. It codes for CAISEGRMGYTF.

Ten or more counts support this clonotype. The CDR3 nucleotides are TGTGCCATCAGTGAGGCCCGAGGACTACCCACAGATACGCAGTATTTT. Translation: CAISEARGLPTDTQYF. The chain is built from TRBV10-3 and TRBJ2-3, with D perhaps matching TRBD2 (6 bases). The germline gives CDR1 ENHRY, CDR2 SYGVKD. This CDR3 comprises 16 residues. Between the trimmed V and J ends, which lost 2 bases and 2 bases, there was a span of 14 bases.

This rearrangement joins TRBV5-5 to TRBJ2-1; D may be TRBD1 (6 bases). Per germline, CDR1 SGHKS and CDR2 YYEKEE (reference sequence). The CDR3 spans 16 residues. Trimming took off 4 bases at V and 0 bases at J, with 14 bases between the two ends. CDR3 loop: CASSPGTRNSYNEQFF. As DNA, the CDR3 is TGTGCCAGCAGCCCTGGGACACGGAACTCCTACAATGAGCAGTTCTTC.

This clonotype was seen repeatedly, ten times or more. The chain is built from TRBV7-2 and TRBJ2-7, with TRBD1 identical over 8 bases. The J segment lost 3 bases and the V segment lost 4 bases, leaving 20 bases of the junction unmatched. Per the germline V gene, CDR1 is SGHTA and CDR2 is FQGNSA. This CDR3 region has 19 residues. CDR3 bases: TGTGCCAGCAGCTCCCCCCGGTTGGGTGATACAGGGGGACTCTACGAGCAGTACTTC. It translates to CASSSPRLGDTGGLYEQYF.

This clonotype was seen ten or more times. The chain links TRBV5-1 to TRBJ2-5, with unresolved D. The CDR3 spans 14 residues. CDR1 and CDR2 (germline): SGHRS, YFSETQ. V lost 3 bases, J lost 5 bases, and 14 bases lay in between. The chain's CDR3 is CASSSTGSVETQYF. Written as DNA, the CDR3 is TGCGCCAGCAGCTCTACCGGGTCTGTGGAGACCCAGTACTTC.

Ten or more counts support this clonotype. The rearrangement joins TRBV7-8 to TRBJ2-7; D possibly corresponds to TRBD2 (7 bases). V lost 5 bases and J 6 bases, leaving 17 bases between the germline ends. The CDR3 runs 14 residues. Germline V gene lookup returns CDR1 SGHVS and CDR2 FQNEAQ. The CDR3 protein is CASSLGGGEGEQYF. CDR3 nucleotide sequence: TGTGCCAGCAGCCTGGGGGGGGGCGAGGGCGAGCAGTACTTC.

This clonotype was detected many times. The chain couples TRBV3-1 to TRBJ2-1; the match to TRBD2 covers 9 bases. With 0 bases clipped from V and 6 bases from J, the junction kept 15 bases outside the gene matches. The CDR3 consists of 19 residues. Germline lookup yields CDR1 LGHDT and CDR2 YNNKEL (reference sequence). The CDR3 DNA is TGTGCCAGCAGCCAAGAAGGCGGTCGCGGGACTAGCCGTCCCAATGAGCAGTTCTTC. Its protein is CASSQEGGRGTSRPNEQFF.

This clonotype was observed a single time. The DNA is left out, because the CDR3 cannot be placed on it with certainty; the CDR3 is given as TCRdb lists it. The rearrangement joins TRBV5-5 to TRBJ1-5. Germline V gives CDR1 SGHKS, CDR2 YYEKEE (reference sequence). Termini included, the CDR3 measures 21 amino acids. CDR3 protein: CASSFYICSASPGTSSQPQHF.

This clonotype was counted ten times or more. This sequence joins TRBV12-3 or TRBV12-4 and TRBJ2-7; D gene unclear. This CDR3 has 13 amino acids. Trimming shortened V by 1 base and J by 2 bases, and 6 bases separated the two germline ends. This CDR3 is CASSLGRPYEQYF. As DNA, the CDR3 is TGTGCCAGCAGTTTAGGTCGTCCCTACGAGCAGTACTTC.

This clonotype is deemed medium-sized (0.01 to 0.1%). The genes are TRBV5-1 and TRBJ2-5; 11 bases agree with TRBD1. This CDR3 spans 15 amino acids. The V gene end was trimmed by 4 bases and the J gene end by 13 bases; junction bases not matched to a gene: 15. The germline V gene has CDR1 SGHRS and CDR2 YFSETQ. The CDR3, as DNA: TGCGCCAGCAGCCAGCGTCCCGGGACAGGGGGTCGCCCGTACTTC. Its translation: CASSQRPGTGGRPYF.

This clonotype was picked up many times. The CDR3 protein is CASSLGGFMNTEAFF. CDR3 DNA: TGTGCCAGCAGCTTGGGGGGTTTTATGAACACTGAAGCTTTCTTT. This chain joins TRBV7-8 and TRBJ1-1; a weak D match, TRBD1 (5 bases). Trimming removed 3 bases from V and 0 bases from J, with 11 bases in between. Germline assignment: CDR1 SGHVS and CDR2 FQNEAQ. The CDR3 totals 15 residues.